The 18 T cell receptor beta chains below all came from one sample that was sequenced in a study of beta chain features in type 1 diabetes. Whole-study findings and limits: Type 1 diabetes patients had moderately but significantly shorter TCRB CDR3s in all four CD4+ subsets.

Expressed TCRB transcripts were sequenced because the entire RNA isolate underwent reverse transcription. Sequenced by immunoSEQ multiplex PCR; TCRdb stores in-frame clones only, minus some. The table includes about 120,000 clones, roughly 17% detected once. Their antigens are not known. Sequenced sample: central memory CD4+ T cells from blood. These receptors all stem from a man aged 25 to 40 with type 1 diabetes.

The V gene is TRBV2, the J gene TRBJ2-2; D not certain. Germline loops: CDR1 SNHLY, CDR2 FYNNEI. The CDR3 totals 14 residues. The V and J ends lost 6 bases and 4 bases respectively, with 12 bases between them. The CDR3 DNA sequence: TGTGCCAGCAGCGTAGGCAGTCTCACCGGGGAGCTGTTTTTT. It yields the protein CASSVGSLTGELFF.

V usage is TRBV16 and J usage is TRBJ1-2; D perhaps matches TRBD1 (6 bases). Germline CDR1 is KGHSY and CDR2 is FQNENV. CDR3 length: 12 amino acids. Trimming removed 3 bases at V and 14 bases at J, with 16 bases between. The CDR3 sequence is CASSQADRIATF. The CDR3 bases are TGTGCCAGCAGCCAGGCCGACAGGATTGCTACCTTC. The full variable domain, with the rest looked up from reference TRBV16 and TRBJ1-2, is GEEVAQTPKHLVRGEGQKAKLYCAPIKGHSYVFWYQQVLKNEFKFLISFQNENVFDETGMPKERFSAKCLPNSPCSLEIQATKLEDSAVYFCASSQADRIATFGSGTRLTVV.

This clone was seen a handful of times. J is TRBJ2-2 and V is TRBV9; 7 bases line up with TRBD1. Germline-derived CDR1 and CDR2 are SGDLS and YYNGEE. J was trimmed by 6 bases and V by 0 bases; bases with no gene match: 8. The length of the CDR3 is 16 residues. CDR3 coding DNA: TGTGCCAGCAGCGTAGCCGGACAGGTTATCGCCGGGGAGCTGTTTTTT. Protein sequence: CASSVAGQVIAGELFF.

This clone showed up just a few times. The chain is built from TRBV2 and TRBJ2-1; TRBD2 agrees at 12 bases. Germline V gene lookup returns CDR1 SNHLY and CDR2 FYNNEI. Trimming took 4 bases from V and 5 from J; bases not matched to a gene: 0. This CDR3 has 14 amino acids. CDR3 coding DNA: TGTGCCAGCAGTGGACTAGCGGGAGACAATGAGCAGTTCTTC. Amino acids: CASSGLAGDNEQFF.

As regards this clone: Other DNA sequences in the same sample also yield this CDR3. The CDR3 nucleotides are TGTGCCAGCTCGCTCGCAGGGGGTTCCTACGAGCAGTACTTC. It translates to CASSLAGGSYEQYF. The gene calls are TRBV18 and TRBJ2-7; 7 positions agree with TRBD1. V was clipped by 6 bases and J by 1 base; unmatched bases: 6. Germline V CDR1 and CDR2: KGHSH, LQKENI. The CDR3 runs 14 residues.

This chain links TRBV7-2 with TRBJ1-2, with 9 bases identical to TRBD1. V lost 4 bases and J lost 3; bases outside the gene matches: 3. Looked up from germline, CDR1 is SGHTA and CDR2 is FQGNSA. CDR3 length: 14 amino acids. As DNA, the CDR3 is TGTGCCAGCAGCTCAGGACAGGGGTACTATGGCTACACCTTC. Protein sequence: CASSSGQGYYGYTF.

This clone has just a few counts. The chain employs TRBV7-2 and TRBJ2-3; D is unresolved. This CDR3 has 17 amino acids. V was shortened by 5 bases and J by 3 bases, with 21 bases between the two germline ends. Germline V CDR1 and CDR2: SGHTA, FQGNSA. The CDR3 region has the DNA TGTGCCAGCAGCCGCTCCTCTCAAGAGGCGCATACAGATACGCAGTATTTT. Amino acid sequence: CASSRSSQEAHTDTQYF. Full variable domain (remainder filled in from reference TRBV7-2 and TRBJ2-3): GAGVSQSPSNKVTEKGKDVELRCDPISGHTALYWYRQSLGQGLEFLIYFQGNSAPDKSGLPSDRFSAERTGGSVSTLTIQRTQQEDSAVYLCASSRSSQEAHTDTQYFGPGTRLTVL.

There are many counts of this clone. The chain is built from TRBV29-1 and TRBJ2-1; TRBD2 matches 14 bases. V lost 7 bases and J lost 9; bases outside the gene matches: 8. The CDR3 has 14 residues. CDR1 and CDR2 from the germline V gene are SQVTM and ANQGSEA. In nucleotides, the CDR3 is TGCAGCGCTGAGACTAGCGGGGGGGTTAGTGAGCAGTTCTTC. It translates to CSAETSGGVSEQFF.

This clone was found a few times. The chain couples TRBV4-3 to TRBJ1-6; D not certain. CDR1 is LGHNA, CDR2 YSLEER, per germline. The CDR3 consists of 15 residues. Trimming removed 0 bases from V and 7 bases from J, with 10 bases in between. The DNA of the CDR3 is TGCGCCAGCAGCCAAGATTATCAAGGGAATTCACCCCTCCACTTT. This encodes CASSQDYQGNSPLHF.

The chain joins TRBV30 to TRBJ1-2, with TRBD1 as a possible D gene (5 bases). Germline CDR1 reads GTSNPN; CDR2 reads SVGIG (reference sequence). Trimming pared 1 base from V and 7 bases from J, leaving 16 bases between. This CDR3 region has 14 residues. Written as DNA, the CDR3 is TGTGCCTGGAGTGAACCTACCAGGCAGGGTGGCTACACCTTC. Translated: CAWSEPTRQGGYTF.

The chain links TRBV9 to TRBJ1-2; 7 bases fit TRBD1. Trimming removed 3 bases from V and 10 bases from J; junction bases left unmatched: 15. CDR1 is SGDLS, CDR2 YYNGEE, per germline. This CDR3 comprises 15 residues. The CDR3 here is CASSARQGHQNSYTF. The CDR3 DNA reads TGTGCCAGCAGCGCAAGACAGGGTCATCAGAACTCCTACACCTTC.

A few counts support this clone. The chain couples TRBV2 to TRBJ2-7, with 7 positions matching TRBD1. V gave up 6 bases and J gave up 6 bases; unmatched junction bases: 8. The germline V gene has CDR1 SNHLY and CDR2 FYNNEI. CDR3 size: 13 residues. CDR3 in amino acids: CASSTGDSVEQYF. The CDR3 bases are TGTGCCAGCAGCACAGGGGATTCGGTCGAGCAGTACTTC.

CDR3 bases: TGTGCCAGCAGCTTAAAAGGTGGTCCACCTGGCTACACCTTC. Protein: CASSLKGGPPGYTF. The gene calls are TRBV7-2 and TRBJ1-2; D remains unclear. Between the trimmed V and J ends, which lost 2 bases and 7 bases, there was a span of 14 bases. Germline V CDR1 and CDR2: SGHTA, FQGNSA. The CDR3 consists of 14 residues.

This clone has a handful of counts. The rearrangement uses TRBV5-4 and TRBJ2-7; 8 nucleotides agree with TRBD1. The germline CDR1 and CDR2 sequences are SGHNT and YYREEE (reference sequence). The CDR3 contains 15 residues. The trim removed 3 bases at V and 4 bases at J, leaving 9 bases unmatched. The CDR3: CASSSGQGPFYEQYF. The CDR3 coding sequence is TGTGCCAGCAGCTCCGGACAGGGCCCCTTTTACGAGCAGTACTTC.

This clone was detected a few times. The chain couples TRBV9 to TRBJ2-7; TRBD1 agrees at 8 bases. The length of the CDR3 is 14 residues. Per the germline V gene, CDR1 is SGDLS and CDR2 is YYNGEE. V was pared by 0 bases and J by 4 bases, with 3 bases of the junction left unmatched. The CDR3 DNA reads as TGTGCCAGCAGCGTAGGGACAGGGTTTTACGAGCAGTACTTC. Translation gives CASSVGTGFYEQYF.

This clone showed up many times. Distinct nucleotide sequences in the sample also encode this CDR3. V and J are TRBV7-2 and TRBJ2-3; no definite D call. V was clipped by 8 bases and J by 0 bases, with 3 bases between them. Per the germline V gene, CDR1 is SGHTA and CDR2 is FQGNSA. This CDR3 comprises 11 residues. The CDR3 protein is CASRSTDTQYF. The CDR3 DNA follows: TGTGCCAGCCGAAGCACAGATACGCAGTATTTT.

This chain connects TRBV15 to TRBJ2-7; D might be TRBD1 (5 bases). Germline V lookup: CDR1 LNHNV, CDR2 YYDKDF (reference sequence). The V and J ends lost 3 bases and 3 bases respectively, with 21 bases between them. This CDR3 contains 17 residues. The CDR3 here is CATSSSPWQGRVYEQYF. The CDR3 coding sequence is TGTGCCACCAGCAGCTCCCCCTGGCAGGGCCGGGTCTACGAGCAGTACTTC.

The chain combines TRBV7-2 with TRBJ2-3, with TRBD1 matching over 7 bases. Germline values: CDR1 SGHTA, CDR2 FQGNSA. V lost 3 bases, J lost 0 bases, and 3 bases stayed unmatched. This CDR3 is built from 15 residues. The CDR3: CASSLGQPSTDTQYF. CDR3 DNA: TGTGCCAGCAGCTTGGGACAGCCGAGCACAGATACGCAGTATTTT. Supplemented by reference TRBV7-2 and TRBJ2-3, the full variable domain reads GAGVSQSPSNKVTEKGKDVELRCDPISGHTALYWYRQSLGQGLEFLIYFQGNSAPDKSGLPSDRFSAERTGGSVSTLTIQRTQQEDSAVYLCASSLGQPSTDTQYFGPGTRLTVL.